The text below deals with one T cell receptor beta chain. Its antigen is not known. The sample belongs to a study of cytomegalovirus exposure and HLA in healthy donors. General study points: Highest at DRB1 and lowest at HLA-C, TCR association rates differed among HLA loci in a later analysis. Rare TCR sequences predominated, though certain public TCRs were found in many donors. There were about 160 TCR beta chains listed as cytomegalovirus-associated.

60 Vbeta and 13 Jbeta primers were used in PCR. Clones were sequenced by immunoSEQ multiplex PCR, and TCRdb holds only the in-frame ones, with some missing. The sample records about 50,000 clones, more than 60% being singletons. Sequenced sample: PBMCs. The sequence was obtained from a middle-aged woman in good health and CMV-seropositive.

The CDR3 sequence: CASSPGTGGNQPQHF. The DNA of the CDR3 is TGCGCCAGCAGCCCAGGGACAGGGGGCAATCAGCCCCAGCATTTT. The chain combines TRBV5-1 with TRBJ1-5, with 10 bases aligning to TRBD1. This CDR3 contains 15 residues. Trimming took 4 bases from V and 2 from J; bases not matched to a gene: 3. From germline, CDR1 is SGHRS and CDR2 YFSETQ.